Included here is one TCR beta chain sequence, with context. As yet, its antigen is unknown. The junction shows a germline mismatch at one end, possibly a read error. Distinct nucleotide sequences in the sample also encode this CDR3. TCRdb keeps only in-frame clones here, not all; method: immunoSEQ multiplex PCR. The profile covers 150,000 to 200,000 clones, with more than 75% appearing a single time and roughly 3% taken by the ten largest. The CDR3 is 15 residues long. Germline V gene lookup returns CDR1 SEHNR and CDR2 FQNEAQ (reference sequence). The sample originates from a study of cytomegalovirus exposure and HLA in healthy donors. As for the study in general: A subsequent analysis stated that the approximately 110 validation repertoires were run on the same platform as the roughly 670 first-cohort repertoires.

Regarding the study as a whole: A classifier reportedly called cytomegalovirus status with high sensitivity and specificity. Under in vitro conditions, three CMV-associated chains were confirmed as specific for CMV antigens.

Sequencing used PBMCs. V and J are TRBV7-9 and TRBJ2-5; 10 nucleotides align to TRBD1. The sequence was collected from a man younger than 35 in good health and CMV-seropositive. CDR3 nucleotide sequence: TGTGCCAGCAGTTTAGGGGGACAGGGGACAGAGACCCAGTACTTC. Translation: CASSLGGQGTETQYF.